These T cell receptor beta chains were read from a single sample in a study of shared clonotypes between healthy human individuals. Assay: immunoSEQ multiplex PCR; the TCRdb copy retains only in-frame clones and omits some. This repertoire shows roughly 2,500,000 clones, roughly 93% found once; its top ten account for roughly 0.36%. Sequencing was performed on naive CD4+ T cells from PBMCs. The source of these receptors is a man between 18 and 35 years old in good health. Some clones in this sample may be carry-over from other donors' samples. CDR3s include the opening cysteine and the closing phenylalanine or tryptophan. The order of the fields is clone size, J gene, D gene, CDR3 length, V gene, CDR3 protein, CDR3 DNA. D genes are given only for firm matches. The size entry is marked missing in some rows and otherwise reads once, few, many or a size class.

.	TRBJ2-2	TRBD2	18	TRBV18	CASSPAGLAEEDTGELFF	TGTGCCAGCTCACCAGCGGGACTAGCGGAAGAGGACACCGGGGAGCTGTTTTTT
.	TRBJ2-1	.	17	TRBV7-3	CASSLKPLGAGVNEQFF	TGTGCCAGCAGCCTCAAGCCACTGGGGGCGGGAGTTAATGAGCAGTTCTTC
.	TRBJ2-4	.	15	TRBV28	CASSPTGLAKNIQYF	TGTGCCAGCAGTCCGACGGGTTTGGCCAAAAACATTCAGTACTTC
.	TRBJ2-1	TRBD2	14	TRBV28	CASSLGGTIYEQFF	TGTGCCAGCAGTTTAGGTGGGACTATATATGAGCAGTTCTTC
few	TRBJ1-1	.	16	TRBV18	CASSLRDGLTNTEAFF	TGTGCCAGCTCACTGCGGGACGGTCTTACGAACACTGAAGCTTTCTTT
few	TRBJ1-1	.	11	TRBV20-1	CSARETVEAFF	TGCAGTGCTAGAGAAACGGTGGAAGCTTTCTTT
.	TRBJ2-7	.	15	TRBV28	CASSRGGSGDYEQYF	TGTGCCAGCAGTAGAGGAGGTAGCGGCGACTACGAGCAGTACTTC
.	TRBJ2-1	.	14	TRBV12-5	CASGRLADYNEQFF	TGTGCTAGTGGTAGGCTAGCAGATTACAATGAGCAGTTCTTC
.	TRBJ2-5	.	14	TRBV19	CASSKIFGAETQYF	TGTGCCAGTAGCAAAATCTTCGGTGCGGAGACCCAGTACTTC
.	TRBJ1-2	TRBD1	15	TRBV5-1	CASSLGDRAPFGYTF	TGCGCCAGCAGCTTGGGGGACAGGGCCCCCTTTGGCTACACCTTC
few	TRBJ1-1	TRBD1	13	TRBV7-9	CASSLVPGGEAFF	TGTGCCAGCAGCTTAGTGCCAGGGGGTGAAGCTTTCTTT
.	TRBJ1-6	.	13	TRBV6-6	CASSLGEGSPLHF	TGTGCCAGCAGTTTGGGTGAGGGATCACCCCTCCACTTT
once	TRBJ2-3	.	14	TRBV2	CASGRDGSTDTQYF	TGTGCCAGCGGCAGGGACGGATCCACAGATACGCAGTATTTT
.	TRBJ2-5	TRBD2	15	TRBV30	CAWGASGRVQETQYF	TGTGCCTGGGGGGCTAGCGGGAGGGTTCAAGAGACCCAGTACTTC
.	TRBJ2-7	.	15	TRBV7-9	CASSLAQGLKYEQYF	TGTGCCAGCAGCTTAGCGCAGGGACTGAAATACGAGCAGTACTTC
.	TRBJ1-1	.	15	TRBV5-4	CASSLAAGGDTEAFF	TGTGCCAGCAGCTTGGCCGCGGGAGGCGACACTGAAGCTTTCTTT
.	TRBJ1-3	.	18	TRBV15	CATSRVGQSELSGNTIYF	TGTGCCACCAGCAGAGTCGGCCAGTCGGAGCTCTCTGGAAACACCATATATTTT
.	TRBJ2-7	TRBD2	18	TRBV11-3	CASSLAPGLAGVSYEQYF	TGTGCCAGCAGCTTAGCCCCGGGACTAGCGGGAGTGTCCTACGAGCAGTACTTC
.	TRBJ1-1	.	15	TRBV5-1	CASSLYGAGATEAFF	TGCGCCAGCAGCTTGTATGGGGCGGGGGCCACTGAAGCTTTCTTT
.	TRBJ1-2	.	10	TRBV9	CASRNYGYTF	TGTGCCAGCAGGAACTATGGCTACACCTTC
.	TRBJ2-1	TRBD2	16	TRBV5-1	CASSLGYGRAGDEQFF	TGCGCCAGCAGCTTAGGATATGGGAGGGCCGGGGATGAGCAGTTCTTC
.	TRBJ1-1	.	14	TRBV19	CASSRGRVNTEAFF	TGTGCCAGTAGTCGGGGCAGGGTGAACACTGAAGCTTTCTTT
.	TRBJ1-5	.	13	TRBV28	CASRQPGDQPQHF	TGTGCCAGCAGGCAGCCAGGGGATCAGCCCCAGCATTTT
once	TRBJ2-2	.	16	TRBV5-1	CASSRGGQGGTGELFF	TGCGCCAGCAGCCGTGGCGGACAGGGAGGGACCGGGGAGCTGTTTTTT
.	TRBJ1-5	.	13	TRBV6-5	CASSPDRNQPQHF	TGTGCCAGCAGCCCCGACAGAAATCAGCCCCAGCATTTT
.	TRBJ2-7	TRBD2	17	TRBV9	CASSGGSGRFPIGEQYF	TGTGCCAGCAGCGGTGGTAGCGGGAGATTTCCGATCGGCGAGCAGTACTTC
.	TRBJ2-3	TRBD2	18	TRBV4-3	CASSQAPSPGGRTDTQYF	TGCGCCAGCAGCCAAGCCCCCTCCCCGGGAGGGCGCACAGATACGCAGTATTTT
once	TRBJ2-2	TRBD1	15	TRBV19	CASSIPRGSTGELFF	TGTGCCAGTAGTATTCCCAGGGGGAGCACCGGGGAGCTGTTTTTT
.	TRBJ2-2	.	16	TRBV9	CASSPRGDQNTGELFF	TGTGCCAGCAGCCCTCGGGGAGATCAGAACACCGGGGAGCTGTTTTTT
.	TRBJ2-3	TRBD2	14	TRBV6-6	CASSYAGVTDTQYF	TGTGCCAGCAGTTATGCGGGGGTGACAGATACGCAGTATTTT
.	TRBJ1-1	TRBD1	14	TRBV28	CASSLLQGGTEAFF	TGTGCCAGCAGTTTACTACAGGGGGGTACTGAAGCTTTCTTT
.	TRBJ1-2	.	12	TRBV30	CAWSPATGGGTF	TGTGCCTGGAGTCCAGCCACCGGGGGGGGGACCTTC
.	TRBJ2-7	TRBD1	15	TRBV11-3	CASSFGQGPAGEQYF	TGTGCCAGCAGCTTCGGACAGGGTCCTGCGGGTGAGCAGTACTTC